This T cell receptor (beta chain) stems from a study of blood T cell repertoires in COVID-19. Looking at the study overall: In each case, the material was cDNA or gDNA derived from T cells, B-cell-depleted T cells, or PBMCs.

Original handling: Using reference gene primer amplification, nucleated cell counts were estimated. TCRdb keeps only in-frame clones here, not all; method: immunoSEQ multiplex PCR. D and trimming were read from the DNA, whereas the V and J calls and clone size are those reported in that table. Of around 220,000 clones detected, around 88% appear once; the ten largest clones hold roughly 1.5%. The germline V gene encodes CDR1 MNHEY and CDR2 SVGEGT. Trimming shortened V by 6 bases and J by 7 bases, and 21 bases separated the two germline ends. The length of the CDR3 is 16 residues. Sequencing was carried out using peripheral blood. This sequence joins TRBV6-2 or TRBV6-3 and TRBJ2-2; maybe TRBD1 (6 bases). This clonotype was obtained from a man aged 18 to 29 with active or convalescent COVID-19. The CDR3, as DNA: TGTGCCAGCAGCCCAATCCCCGTGGGGGCGGGCGGGGAGCTGTTTTTT. Its protein product is CASSPIPVGAGGELFF.